One T cell receptor beta chain is described in this entry. What it binds is not known. Study-level results: In terms of TCR gene usage, tumor memory CD4+ T cells clustered together with blood and lymph node memory CD4+ cells, as well as with lymph node naive CD4+ cells.

V was clipped by 0 bases and J by 2 bases, with 6 bases between them. CDR3 size: 14 residues. CDR1 SGHTA and CDR2 FQGNSA come from the germline V gene. Semi-nested PCR with Nested Universal Primer A followed constant-region reverse priming of full-length variable regions. TCRdb called the 5' RACE reads again in MiXCR, with one record for every CDR3 protein. Of tens of thousands of distinct CDR3 sequences listed, approximately 20% are singletons. The sequence was collected from a female donor with breast cancer. The specimen was naive CD4+ T cells sorted from a lymph node. Described subset: naive CD4+ T cells, CD4+CD45RA+CD25-. The rearrangement joins TRBV7-2 to TRBJ2-3, with unresolved D. CDR3 coding DNA: TGTGCCAGCAGCTTAGCCGCCTTCACAGATACGCAGTATTTT. This translates into CASSLAAFTDTQYF.